This T cell receptor beta chain was documented in a study of CD8 T cells in ankylosing spondylitis. General study points: Roughly eight highly homologous variants made up a TCR beta motif that seemed to typify ankylosing spondylitis blood. There was reportedly significant enrichment of clones that were disease-linked in matched ankylosing spondylitis synovial fluid. CD8+ by phenotype, disease-linked clones were relatively rare in peripheral blood.

Notes on this clonotype: Its antigen is unknown.

Generation of TCR beta libraries employed quantitative 5'-RACE incorporating molecular barcodes. TCRdb re-called the 5' RACE reads with MiXCR, one entry per CDR3 protein. The table shows about 400,000 distinct CDR3 sequences, with 20% to 25% occurring only once. The V segment lost 0 bases and the J segment 4 bases; nucleotides outside the gene matches: 12. From germline, CDR1 is SGDLS and CDR2 YYNGEE. The CDR3 has 18 amino acids. The specimen was blood, either unsorted or a sorted T cell fraction (not recorded which). This receptor was obtained from a male donor with ankylosing spondylitis or in good health (not recorded which). The V call is TRBV9, the J call TRBJ2-5; TRBD2 agrees at 10 bases. The CDR3 is CASSVAPASGGPGETQYF. The CDR3 nucleotides read TGTGCCAGCAGCGTAGCCCCAGCTAGCGGGGGTCCCGGAGAGACCCAGTACTTC.